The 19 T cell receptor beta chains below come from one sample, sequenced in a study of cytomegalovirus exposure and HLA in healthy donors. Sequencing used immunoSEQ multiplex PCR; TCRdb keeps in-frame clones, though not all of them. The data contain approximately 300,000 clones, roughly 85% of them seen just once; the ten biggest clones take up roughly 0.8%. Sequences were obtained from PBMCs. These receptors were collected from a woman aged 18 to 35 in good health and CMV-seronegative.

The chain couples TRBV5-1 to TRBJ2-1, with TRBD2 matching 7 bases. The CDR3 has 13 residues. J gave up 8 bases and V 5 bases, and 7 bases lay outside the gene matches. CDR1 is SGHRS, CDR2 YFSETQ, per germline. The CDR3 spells CASRPVGGDEQFF. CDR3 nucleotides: TGCGCCAGCAGGCCCGTGGGAGGGGATGAGCAGTTCTTC.

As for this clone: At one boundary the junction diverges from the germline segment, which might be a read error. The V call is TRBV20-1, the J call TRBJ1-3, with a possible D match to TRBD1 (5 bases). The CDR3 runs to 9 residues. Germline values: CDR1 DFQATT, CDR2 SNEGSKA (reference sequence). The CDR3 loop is CSATPRRGF. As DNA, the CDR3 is TGCAGTGCAACCCCGAGACGGGGGTTC.

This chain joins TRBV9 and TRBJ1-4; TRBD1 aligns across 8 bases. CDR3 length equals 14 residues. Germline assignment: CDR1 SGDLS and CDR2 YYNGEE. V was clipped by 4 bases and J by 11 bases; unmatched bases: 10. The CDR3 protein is CASSPPPGGGKLFF. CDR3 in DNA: TGTGCCAGCAGCCCCCCCCCAGGGGGCGGGAAACTGTTTTTT.

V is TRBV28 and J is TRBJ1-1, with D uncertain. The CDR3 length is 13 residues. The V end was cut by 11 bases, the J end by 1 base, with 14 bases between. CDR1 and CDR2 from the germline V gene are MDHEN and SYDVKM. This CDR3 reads CASFDGENTEAFF. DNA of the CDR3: TGTGCCTCCTTTGACGGGGAGAACACTGAAGCTTTCTTT.

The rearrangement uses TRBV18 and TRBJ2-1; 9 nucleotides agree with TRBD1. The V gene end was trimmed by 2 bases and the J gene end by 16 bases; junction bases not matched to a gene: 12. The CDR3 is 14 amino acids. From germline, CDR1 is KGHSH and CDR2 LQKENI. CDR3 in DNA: TGTGCCAGCTCACCAGACAGGGGGGCTAGTTCGGGCTTCTTC. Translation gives CASSPDRGASSGFF.

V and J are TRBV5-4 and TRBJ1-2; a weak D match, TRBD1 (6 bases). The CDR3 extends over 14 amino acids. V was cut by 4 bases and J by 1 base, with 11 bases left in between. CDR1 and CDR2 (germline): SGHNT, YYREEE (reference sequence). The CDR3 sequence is CASSPWTDNYGYTF. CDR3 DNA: TGTGCCAGCAGCCCCTGGACAGATAACTATGGCTACACCTTC.

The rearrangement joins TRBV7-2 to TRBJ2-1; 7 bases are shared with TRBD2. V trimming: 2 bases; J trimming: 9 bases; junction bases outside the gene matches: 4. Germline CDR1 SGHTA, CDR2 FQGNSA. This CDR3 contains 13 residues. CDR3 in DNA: TGTGCCAGCAGCTTATTATCGGGGGGTGAGCAGTTCTTC. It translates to CASSLLSGGEQFF.

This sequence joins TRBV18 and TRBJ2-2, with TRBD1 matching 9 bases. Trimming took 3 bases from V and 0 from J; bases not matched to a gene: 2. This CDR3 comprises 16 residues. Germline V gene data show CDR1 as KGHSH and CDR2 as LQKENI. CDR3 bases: TGTGCCAGCTCACCGCGGGACAGGGCGAACACCGGGGAGCTGTTTTTT. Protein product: CASSPRDRANTGELFF.

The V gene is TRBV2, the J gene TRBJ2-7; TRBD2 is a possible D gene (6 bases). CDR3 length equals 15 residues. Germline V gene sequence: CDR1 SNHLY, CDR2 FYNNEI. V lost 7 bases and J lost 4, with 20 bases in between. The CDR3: CASIEGGTGAYEQYF. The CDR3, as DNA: TGTGCCAGCATCGAGGGTGGGACTGGAGCTTACGAGCAGTACTTC. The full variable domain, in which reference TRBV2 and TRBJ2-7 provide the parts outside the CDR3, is EPEVTQTPSHQVTQMGQEVILRCVPISNHLYFYWYRQILGQKVEFLVSFYNNEISEKSEIFDDQFSVERPDGSNFTLKIRSTKLEDSAMYFCASIEGGTGAYEQYFGPGTRLTVT.

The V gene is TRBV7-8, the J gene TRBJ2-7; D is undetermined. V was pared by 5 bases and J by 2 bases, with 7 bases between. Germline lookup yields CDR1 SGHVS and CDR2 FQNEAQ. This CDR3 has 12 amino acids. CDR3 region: CASSPRAYEQYF. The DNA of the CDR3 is TGTGCCAGCAGCCCCCGGGCCTACGAGCAGTACTTC.

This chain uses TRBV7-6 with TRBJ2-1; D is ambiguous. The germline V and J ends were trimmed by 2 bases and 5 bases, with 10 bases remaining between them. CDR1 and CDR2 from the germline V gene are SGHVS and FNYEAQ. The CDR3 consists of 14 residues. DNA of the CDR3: TGTGCCAGCAGCTTACCCACGGAGAACAATGAGCAGTTCTTC. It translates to CASSLPTENNEQFF.

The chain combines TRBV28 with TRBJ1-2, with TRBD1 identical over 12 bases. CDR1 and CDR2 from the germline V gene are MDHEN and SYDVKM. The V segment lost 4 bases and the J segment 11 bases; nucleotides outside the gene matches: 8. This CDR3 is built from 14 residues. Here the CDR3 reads CASSSAGTGGVYTF. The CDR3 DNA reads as TGTGCCAGCAGTTCCGCCGGGACAGGGGGCGTATACACCTTC.

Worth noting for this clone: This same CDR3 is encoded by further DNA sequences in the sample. CDR3: CASSLSPGIRNTEAFF. The CDR3, as DNA: TGTGCCAGCAGTTTATCTCCAGGGATCAGGAACACTGAAGCTTTCTTT. This chain connects TRBV28 to TRBJ1-1; perhaps TRBD1 as D (5 bases). Germline V CDR1 and CDR2: MDHEN, SYDVKM. Trimming cost V 1 base and J 1 base, with 13 bases left between them. The CDR3 contains 16 residues.

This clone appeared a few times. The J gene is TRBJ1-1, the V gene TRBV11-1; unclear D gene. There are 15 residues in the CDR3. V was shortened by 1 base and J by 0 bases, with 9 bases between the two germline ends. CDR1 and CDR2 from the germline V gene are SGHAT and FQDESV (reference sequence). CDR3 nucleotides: TGTGCCAGCAGCTTAGACGGCAGCGTGAACACTGAAGCTTTCTTT. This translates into CASSLDGSVNTEAFF.

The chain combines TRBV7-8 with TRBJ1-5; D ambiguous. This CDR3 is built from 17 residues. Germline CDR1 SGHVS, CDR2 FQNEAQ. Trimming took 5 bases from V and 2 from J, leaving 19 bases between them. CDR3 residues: CASSHQTPGYGNQPQHF. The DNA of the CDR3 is TGTGCCAGCAGCCACCAGACCCCAGGTTACGGCAATCAGCCCCAGCATTTT.

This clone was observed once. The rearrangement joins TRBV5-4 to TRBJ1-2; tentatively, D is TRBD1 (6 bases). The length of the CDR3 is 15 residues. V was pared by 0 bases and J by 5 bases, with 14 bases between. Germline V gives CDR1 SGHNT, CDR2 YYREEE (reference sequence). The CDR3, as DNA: TGTGCCAGCAGCTTGGGAGGGGGATCAAGGTATGGCTACACCTTC. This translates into CASSLGGGSRYGYTF.

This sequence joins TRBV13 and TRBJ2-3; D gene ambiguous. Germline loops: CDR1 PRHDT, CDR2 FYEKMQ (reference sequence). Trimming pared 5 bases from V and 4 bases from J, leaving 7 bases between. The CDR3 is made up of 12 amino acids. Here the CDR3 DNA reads TGTGCCAGCAGCACGGTTGCAGATACGCAGTATTTT. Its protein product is CASSTVADTQYF.

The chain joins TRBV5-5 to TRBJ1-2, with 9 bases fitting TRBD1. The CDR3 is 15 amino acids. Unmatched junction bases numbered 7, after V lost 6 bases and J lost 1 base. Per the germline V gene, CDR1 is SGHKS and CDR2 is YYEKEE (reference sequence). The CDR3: CASNDGTGFNYGYTF. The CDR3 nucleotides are TGTGCCAGCAACGATGGGACAGGGTTTAACTATGGCTACACCTTC.

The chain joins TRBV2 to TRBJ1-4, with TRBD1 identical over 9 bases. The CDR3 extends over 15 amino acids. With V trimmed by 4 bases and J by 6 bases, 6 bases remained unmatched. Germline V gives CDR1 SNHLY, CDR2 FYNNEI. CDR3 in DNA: TGTGCCAGCAGTGGACAGGGACAGGGTCATGAAAAACTGTTTTTT. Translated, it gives CASSGQGQGHEKLFF.